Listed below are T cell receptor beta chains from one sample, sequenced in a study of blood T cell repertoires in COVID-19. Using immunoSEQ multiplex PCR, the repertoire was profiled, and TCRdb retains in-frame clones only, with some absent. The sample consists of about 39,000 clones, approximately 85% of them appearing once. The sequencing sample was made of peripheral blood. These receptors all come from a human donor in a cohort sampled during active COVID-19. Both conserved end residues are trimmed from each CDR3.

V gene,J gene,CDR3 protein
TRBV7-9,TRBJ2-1,ASSLDLVSYNEQF
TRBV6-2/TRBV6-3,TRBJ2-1,ASSYSGNLAAYNEQF
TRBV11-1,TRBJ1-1,ASSSNVPRSEAF
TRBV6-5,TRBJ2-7,ATARVGYEQY
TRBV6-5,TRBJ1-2,ASSYGGDDYGYT
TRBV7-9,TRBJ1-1,ASSWTGGLAEAF
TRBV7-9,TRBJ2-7,ASSKSPRSYEQY
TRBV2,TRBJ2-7,ASSEVRAYEQY
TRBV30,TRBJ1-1,AWSVPEVTSRGLNEAF
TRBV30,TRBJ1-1,AWRGGPGTEAF
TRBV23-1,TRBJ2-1,ASSPQGAGECYNEQF
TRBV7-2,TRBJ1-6,ASSLPLGDTRDNSPLH
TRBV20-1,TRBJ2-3,SASRAGSTDTQY
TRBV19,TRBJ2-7,ASSMGQGAYEQY
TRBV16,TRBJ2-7,ASSLRTGNYEQY
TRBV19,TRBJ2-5,ASSKPASGQETQY
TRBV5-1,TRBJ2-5,ASSPAGTSGEETQY
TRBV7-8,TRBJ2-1,ASSPYRVSSYNEQF
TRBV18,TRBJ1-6,ASSPDRNSPLH
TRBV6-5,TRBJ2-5,ASSRIVQETQY
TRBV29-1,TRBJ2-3,SVEGRGEDTQY
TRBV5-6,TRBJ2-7,ASSWRGPLPEQY
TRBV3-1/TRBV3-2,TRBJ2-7,ASSQDWTGPYEQY
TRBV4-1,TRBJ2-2,ASSPTNMNTGELF
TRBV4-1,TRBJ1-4,ASSPPGASRALF
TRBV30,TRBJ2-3,AWSAGGGGARDTQY
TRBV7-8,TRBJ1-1,ASSLPGAGGTNTEAF
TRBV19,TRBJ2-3,ASSIRQVTDTQY
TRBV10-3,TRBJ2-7,AILRGRSDEQY
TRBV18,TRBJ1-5,ASSPASDQPQH
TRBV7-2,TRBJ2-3,ASSRAAGGPGDTQY
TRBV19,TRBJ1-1,ASSTEVNTEAF
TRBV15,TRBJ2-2,ATSRALTGDTGELF
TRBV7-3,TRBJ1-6,ASSSTGNNSPLH
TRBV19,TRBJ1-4,ASSPRIRPNEKLF
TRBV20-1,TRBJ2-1,SASSDREQF
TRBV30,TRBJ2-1,AWSVLSRSEQF
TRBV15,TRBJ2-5,ATSRDKTTSGYQETQY
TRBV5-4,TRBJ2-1,ASSGGSNEQF
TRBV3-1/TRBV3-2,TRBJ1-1,ASSQEEGVTEAF
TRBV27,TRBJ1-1,ASSLETGSEAF
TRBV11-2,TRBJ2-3,ASTGSGSGDTQY
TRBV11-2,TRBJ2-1,ASSLEGTKYNEQF
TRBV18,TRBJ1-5,ASSPGQINYQPQH
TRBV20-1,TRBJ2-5,SAIRETQY
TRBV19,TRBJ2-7,ASSIARGRYEQY
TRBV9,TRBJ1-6,ASSVEDRDSPLH
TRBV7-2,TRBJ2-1,ASSFEQGVYNEQF
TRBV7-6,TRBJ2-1,ASSSHLAGEGGNEQF
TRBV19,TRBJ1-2,ASSMESGQGPDGYT
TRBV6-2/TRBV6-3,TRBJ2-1,ASSYPLFGISGRLNEQF
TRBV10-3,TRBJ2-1,AIGGAPYNEQF
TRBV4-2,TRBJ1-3,ASSQDRKNTIY
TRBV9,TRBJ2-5,ASSPSLQETQY
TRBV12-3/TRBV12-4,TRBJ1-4,ASSFGAREKLF
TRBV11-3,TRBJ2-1,ASSPRLGEHPSNEQF